This TCR beta chain was documented in a study of control samples from healthy donors and cancer patients. V was trimmed by 5 bases and J by 5 bases, leaving 6 bases between them. Germline CDR1 reads SGHAT; CDR2 reads FQNNGV. This CDR3 has 11 residues. Clones were read by immunoSEQ multiplex PCR, and TCRdb kept only the in-frame ones, dropping some. This sample has 100,000 to 150,000 clones, with about nine tenths found just once. This TCR derives from a man aged 45-65 years with head and neck cancer. This sequence joins TRBV11-2 and TRBJ1-2; D is uncertain. Source material: PBMCs. The CDR3 DNA is TGTGCCAGCAGCCGCATTTATGGCTACACCTTC. This codes for CASSRIYGYTF. The full variable domain, in which reference TRBV11-2 and TRBJ1-2 provide the parts outside the CDR3, is EAGVAQSPRYKIIEKRQSVAFWCNPISGHATLYWYQQILGQGPKLLIQFQNNGVVDDSQLPKDRFSAERLKGVDSTLKIQPAKLEDSAVYLCASSRIYGYTFGSGTRLTVV.